The sequence of this T cell receptor beta chain was determined in a study of blood T cell repertoires in COVID-19. Study summary: Sample material is recorded as cDNA or gDNA derived from T cells, B-cell-depleted T cells, or PBMCs.

V lost 3 bases and J lost 4; bases outside the gene matches: 6. Germline CDR1 is SQVTM and CDR2 is ANQGSEA. CDR3 length equals 15 residues. Per the authors' pipeline: From reference gene primer amplification, estimates of nucleated cell counts were derived. The repertoire was sequenced with immunoSEQ multiplex PCR; TCRdb's copy has only in-frame clones and lacks some. V and J calls and clone size are copied from that table; D and trimming were computed from the DNA. Of 200,000 to 250,000 clones listed, around 88% are singletons. Those enrolled, adults aged 18 to 89 years, came from 20 to 25 US areas. The V and J genes are TRBV29-1 and TRBJ2-1, with 10 bases identical to TRBD2. Sequencing was carried out using PBMCs or T cells enriched from blood (not recorded which). The source of this sequence is a woman aged 45-65 years with acute COVID-19. The CDR3: CSVELAGEGYNEQFF. The CDR3 DNA follows: TGCAGCGTTGAGCTAGCGGGAGAGGGATACAATGAGCAGTTCTTC.